This T cell receptor (beta chain) was observed in a study of cytomegalovirus exposure and HLA in healthy donors. Study-wide background: From HLA-typed donors, an early data release held tens of millions of unique TCRs.

Use of 60 Vbeta and 13 Jbeta primers characterized the PCR. Profiled with immunoSEQ multiplex PCR; TCRdb holds only in-frame clones, not every one. The profile shows around 99,000 clones, 65% to 80% of them singletons. The germline CDR1 and CDR2 sequences are LNHDA and SQIVND (reference sequence). V was clipped by 0 bases and J by 3 bases; unmatched bases: 5. The CDR3 runs 16 residues. Although they were nominally healthy when sampled, donors likely had unrecorded immune exposures. The chain joins TRBV19 to TRBJ1-2; 9 nucleotides match TRBD1. Input material: PBMCs. The TCR sequence derives from a male donor in good health and CMV-seronegative. CDR3 bases: TGTGCCAGTAGTATAGAGAGAACAGGGGGCCACTATGGCTACACCTTC. Protein: CASSIERTGGHYGYTF.